This is a list of T cell receptor beta chains from one sample in a study of blood T cell repertoires in COVID-19. Method: immunoSEQ multiplex PCR; TCRdb's copy keeps in-frame clones and lacks some. The sample holds 80,000 to 90,000 clones, around nine tenths seen once. The specimen was peripheral blood. Receptors were obtained from a man in his forties or fifties with acute or convalescent COVID-19. The CDR3 runs from the conserved cysteine through the conserved F or W. A D gene is named only where the DNA matches it firmly. Size values are once, few and many counts, or a class for expanded clones, and some rows have none.

size	V	J	D	DNA	CDR3
NA	TRBV15	TRBJ2-1	TRBD2	TGTGCCACCAGAGAGGGAGTAGCGGGATTTTACAATGAGCAGTTCTTC	CATREGVAGFYNEQFF
NA	TRBV29-1	TRBJ1-4	NA	TGCAGCGTTGAAGATAGGGACACTACAACTAATGAAAAACTGTTTTTT	CSVEDRDTTTNEKLFF
NA	TRBV12-3/TRBV12-4	TRBJ2-7	NA	TGTGCCAGCAGGCGGACTCAGACCTACGAGCAGTACTTC	CASRRTQTYEQYF
NA	TRBV7-2	TRBJ2-7	TRBD2	TGTGCCAGCAGCGCACGAGCGGGGGCCATCTACGAGCAGTACTTC	CASSARAGAIYEQYF
NA	TRBV27	TRBJ1-6	NA	TGTGCCAGCAGTTGGACAGCCTCTACTTCACCCCTCCACTTT	CASSWTASTSPLHF
NA	TRBV5-5	TRBJ2-7	NA	TGTGCCAGCAGCTTTGGGGCTTCAATCTACGAGCAGTACTTC	CASSFGASIYEQYF
once	TRBV9	TRBJ1-6	TRBD1	TGTGCCAGCAGAGGGGGGACAGGGCCTAATTCACCCCTCCACTTT	CASRGGTGPNSPLHF
NA	TRBV11-3	TRBJ2-3	NA	TGTGCCAGCAGCTCTAATCCAACAGATACGCAGTATTTT	CASSSNPTDTQYF
NA	TRBV5-1	TRBJ1-2	NA	TGCGCCAGCAGCGGGGCAGGAGGGTCTAACTATGGCTACACCTTC	CASSGAGGSNYGYTF
NA	TRBV12-3/TRBV12-4	TRBJ1-1	NA	TGTGCCAGCAGTTTGGACAGTAACACTGAAGCTTTCTTT	CASSLDSNTEAFF
NA	TRBV15	TRBJ1-3	NA	TGTGCCACCAGCAGAGACAGGGGAATTCAGGGAAACACCATATATTTT	CATSRDRGIQGNTIYF
many	TRBV27	TRBJ1-5	TRBD1	TGTGCCAGCAGTTTTTCGGGACAGCCAAATCAGCCCCAGCATTTT	CASSFSGQPNQPQHF
NA	TRBV7-2	TRBJ1-5	TRBD1	TGTGCCAGCAGCTCCCCAGACAGGGTTCCTGGTCAGCCCCAGCATTTT	CASSSPDRVPGQPQHF
NA	TRBV18	TRBJ1-1	NA	TGTGCCAGCTCTCCCGGGAACTCCAACACTGAAGCTTTCTTT	CASSPGNSNTEAFF
NA	TRBV7-8	TRBJ2-3	NA	TGTGCCAGCAGCTTGAGGGATTCTGGCACAGATACGCAGTATTTT	CASSLRDSGTDTQYF
NA	TRBV5-1	TRBJ1-1	NA	TGCGCCAGCAGATATGATAACAGGAAATTGAACACTGAAGCTTTCTTT	CASRYDNRKLNTEAFF
NA	TRBV5-6	TRBJ1-3	NA	TGTGCCAGCAGCTTGGTTAGCTCTGGAAACACCATATATTTT	CASSLVSSGNTIYF
NA	TRBV24-1	TRBJ2-3	TRBD2	TGTGCCACCAGTGATTCAACCCCACTAGCGGGAGGCCTCACAGATACGCAGTATTTT	CATSDSTPLAGGLTDTQYF
few	TRBV11-2	TRBJ1-3	NA	TGTGCCAGCAGCCCCGCCGGGGGAAACACCATATATTTT	CASSPAGGNTIYF
once	TRBV6-5	TRBJ2-1	NA	TGTGCCAGCAGCCCAGACGGGAATGAGCAGTTCTTC	CASSPDGNEQFF
NA	TRBV5-4	TRBJ2-5	TRBD1	TGTGCCAGCAGCCCGGGACAGGTGATGAAAGAGACCCAGTACTTC	CASSPGQVMKETQYF
medium-sized	TRBV10-3	TRBJ2-6	TRBD1	TGTGCCATCAGTGGGGCAGGACAGGGTGTTGGCTCTGGGGCCAACGTCCTGACTTTC	CAISGAGQGVGSGANVLTF
NA	TRBV29-1	TRBJ1-1	NA	TGCAGCAAGACGCAGGGCAATGAAGCTTTCTTT	CSKTQGNEAFF
NA	TRBV6-6	TRBJ2-1	TRBD2	TGTGCCAGCAGTTACCTCGCGGGGGGGAATAGAAATGAGCAGTTCTTC	CASSYLAGGNRNEQFF
NA	TRBV7-9	TRBJ2-2	NA	TGTGCCAGCAGCTTAGTTGTGACAGGGAACACCGGGGAGCTGTTTTTT	CASSLVVTGNTGELFF
NA	TRBV2	TRBJ1-5	NA	TGTGCCAGCAGTGACAGGAGCAATCAGCCCCAGCATTTT	CASSDRSNQPQHF
NA	TRBV7-3	TRBJ1-1	NA	TGTGCCAGCAGCCTTACTAATCGACAGGAAGCTTTCTTT	CASSLTNRQEAFF
once	TRBV30	TRBJ1-1	NA	TGTGCCTGGAGTAAACAGCGGATGAACACTGAAGCTTTCTTT	CAWSKQRMNTEAFF
NA	TRBV6-5	TRBJ2-5	TRBD1	TGTGCCAGCAGCAGACCGGGACAGGGGAAAGAGACCCAGTACTTC	CASSRPGQGKETQYF
NA	TRBV6-5	TRBJ2-1	TRBD2	TGTGCCAGCAGCGGGACTAGCGGTTACAATGAGCAGTTCTTC	CASSGTSGYNEQFF
NA	TRBV12-3/TRBV12-4	TRBJ1-1	NA	TGTGCCAGCAGTCCAGGGTCAGGCGGAGAAGCTTTCTTT	CASSPGSGGEAFF
NA	TRBV7-9	TRBJ2-1	TRBD2	TGTGCCAGCAGCCGACCGGGACTAGCGGGCCGGGAGCAGTTCTTC	CASSRPGLAGREQFF
NA	TRBV3-1/TRBV3-2	TRBJ1-5	NA	TGTGCCAGCAGCCAAGCGGGTAGAAATCAGCCCCAGCATTTT	CASSQAGRNQPQHF
NA	TRBV19	TRBJ2-2	TRBD2	TGTGCCAGTAGTTTCCAGGGACTAGCGGGGGCTCACGCGAACACCGGGGAGCTGTTTTTT	CASSFQGLAGAHANTGELFF
NA	TRBV7-3	TRBJ1-1	NA	TGTGCCAGCAGCTTAGAGGCCGGTCGAACTGAAGCTTTCTTT	CASSLEAGRTEAFF
NA	TRBV18	TRBJ2-5	TRBD2	TGTGCCAGCTCACCGGGGAGGGTTGACAGCCTCTACCAAGAGACCCAGTACTTC	CASSPGRVDSLYQETQYF
NA	TRBV19	TRBJ2-3	TRBD2	TGTGCCAGTAGTTTTCCTACGGCTAGCGGGAGTTTGGGCACAGATACGCAGTATTTT	CASSFPTASGSLGTDTQYF
NA	TRBV24-1	TRBJ2-3	TRBD2	TGTGCCACCAGTGACCCGGGACTACGTGGGTCCAATACGCAGTATTTT	CATSDPGLRGSNTQYF
NA	TRBV3-1/TRBV3-2	TRBJ2-1	TRBD2	TGTGCCAGCAGCCCGTCCGGGACTAGAAATGAGCAGTTCTTC	CASSPSGTRNEQFF
NA	TRBV24-1	TRBJ1-5	NA	TGTGCCACTCAGAGGAGCGACAATCAGCCCCAGCATTTT	CATQRSDNQPQHF
NA	TRBV29-1	TRBJ1-1	TRBD1	TGCAGCGCTAGGGACAGACCCATGAACACTGAAGCTTTCTTT	CSARDRPMNTEAFF
NA	TRBV29-1	TRBJ1-2	NA	TGCAGCGTTGTTCGCGTCGGGGGGGGAGTGGTCTACACCTTC	CSVVRVGGGVVYTF
NA	TRBV5-5	TRBJ1-2	NA	TGTGCCAGCAGCTTGGTGGCCGCTAAAACGGGCTATGGCTACACCTTC	CASSLVAAKTGYGYTF
NA	TRBV4-1	TRBJ2-7	TRBD2	TGCGCCAGCAGCCGAGGACTAGCGGAGTTCTCCTACGAGCAGTACTTC	CASSRGLAEFSYEQYF
NA	TRBV5-6	TRBJ2-5	TRBD2	TGTGCCAGCAGCCGTAGTCGATTGGGACTAGCGACCCGAGAGACCCAGTACTTC	CASSRSRLGLATRETQYF
once	TRBV5-1	TRBJ1-5	TRBD1	TGCGCCAGCAGCTCCGGACAGGTAGGCCAGCCCCAGCATTTT	CASSSGQVGQPQHF
NA	TRBV10-2	TRBJ2-7	TRBD2	TGCGCCAGCACCGAAGGTACTAGCGGGTATAGGAAGCAGTACTTC	CASTEGTSGYRKQYF
NA	TRBV10-3	TRBJ2-7	TRBD1	TGTGCCATCAGGGACAGGGAAGCCTCCTACGAGCAGTACTTC	CAIRDREASYEQYF
NA	TRBV9	TRBJ1-1	NA	TGTGCCAGCAGCCCCCAGTCGGGAAACACTGAAGCTTTCTTT	CASSPQSGNTEAFF
NA	TRBV2	TRBJ2-5	NA	TGTGCCAGCAGTGAAACGGGAGTCAAGGAAGAGACCCAGTACTTC	CASSETGVKEETQYF
NA	TRBV9	TRBJ1-6	NA	TGTGCCAGCAGCGTAGCGGGCTCCTATAATTCACCCCTCCACTTT	CASSVAGSYNSPLHF
NA	TRBV19	TRBJ1-1	TRBD1	TGTGCCGTAAGGGGCAGACAGGGGAACACTGAAGCTTTCTTT	CAVRGRQGNTEAFF
NA	TRBV29-1	TRBJ1-6	NA	TGCAGCGTCAGAACGGGGGGGGATAATTCACCCCTCCACTTT	CSVRTGGDNSPLHF
NA	TRBV12-5	TRBJ1-2	NA	TGTGCTAGTGGTTTGAGACAGGCGGTTTTCGGGCGTGGCTACACCTTC	CASGLRQAVFGRGYTF
NA	TRBV6-5	TRBJ2-2	TRBD1	TGTGCCAGCAGTACAGGACAGGGTGGTACCGGGGAGCTGTTTTTT	CASSTGQGGTGELFF
NA	TRBV18	TRBJ2-7	NA	TGTGCCAGCTCACCCCCAGGGGACTACGAGCAGTACTTC	CASSPPGDYEQYF
NA	TRBV21-1	TRBJ2-7	NA	TGTGCCAGCACCAGATTTGGTAGCCACGGGTCTTACGAGCAGTACTTC	CASTRFGSHGSYEQYF